This T cell receptor (beta chain) was profiled in a study of blood T cell repertoires in COVID-19 (TCRdb year 2020). For the wider study: Samples from collaborators originated in the United States, Italy and Spain and spanned both the acute and convalescent phases of COVID-19. The material from the prospective study consisted of cDNA or gDNA derived from T cells, B-cell-depleted T cells, or PBMCs. The repertoires were made available in a free public database intended to serve as a resource for research on the immune response to SARS-CoV-2. Sample metadata almost always included a de-identified subject ID, COVID-19 status, age in years and sex. The samples were drawn from the first 160 participants of the ongoing ImmuneRACE study and from over a thousand subjects provided by 6 global collaborators. Deeply sampled blood TCRbeta repertoires from subjects exposed to, actively infected with, or recovered from COVID-19 were included in the dataset. Where available, HLA class I and class II types were taken from metadata supplied by the sample provider and were not determined by assay-based typing. Points the paper makes about the study in general: The amount of clinical and demographic metadata varied by source and participant and was provided uncurated.

TCRbeta CDR3 regions were amplified from genomic DNA using the immunoSEQ Assay, a bias-controlled multiplex PCR. The published analysis was carried out like this. Nucleated cell counts per sample were estimated from amplification of reference gene primers within the assay. To quantify the absolute abundance of each unique TCRbeta CDR3 rearrangement, sequence reads were collapsed and filtered. For each sample, productive Simpson clonality was calculated as the square root of Simpson's diversity index over productive rearrangements. TCRdb took this table from immuneACCESS and kept in-frame rearrangements with V and J called. Such tables lack part of the clones; where checked against another copy, unresolved V genes explain under half of the gap, and the rest is unexplained. V and J calls and clone size come straight from that table; D and trimming were deduced from the DNA. Counted in this sample were 180,000 or so clones; roughly four fifths of them appeared once. The top ten constitute about 10% of the sample.

CDR3 length: 14 amino acids, cysteine to phenylalanine. CDR3 DNA only is kept here, 42 bases in frame from base 1. This clone was detected once. It lacks a known antigen. Per-base quality was not reported, and no clone a single base away is much larger than it. At one collaborating source in Seattle, patients were enrolled during active infection and were followed longitudinally through the course of disease. Each collaborating institution followed its own protocols to collect whole blood in K2EDTA tubes. For TCRbeta analysis, collaborators shipped samples in one of three forms: frozen whole blood, isolated PBMCs, or DNA extracted from either of those sample types.

The chain was built from TRBV21-1 and TRBJ1-2; the D call TRBD1 from the table was never checked on the DNA. TRBV21-1 represents a pseudogene. The sequenced sample was peripheral blood. The clonotype was recovered from a middle-aged woman with COVID-19, enrolled during active disease. The CDR3 reads as follows: CASPKWTGEEGYTF. The DNA sequence follows: TGTGCCAGCCCCAAATGGACAGGGGAGGAGGGCTACACCTTC.